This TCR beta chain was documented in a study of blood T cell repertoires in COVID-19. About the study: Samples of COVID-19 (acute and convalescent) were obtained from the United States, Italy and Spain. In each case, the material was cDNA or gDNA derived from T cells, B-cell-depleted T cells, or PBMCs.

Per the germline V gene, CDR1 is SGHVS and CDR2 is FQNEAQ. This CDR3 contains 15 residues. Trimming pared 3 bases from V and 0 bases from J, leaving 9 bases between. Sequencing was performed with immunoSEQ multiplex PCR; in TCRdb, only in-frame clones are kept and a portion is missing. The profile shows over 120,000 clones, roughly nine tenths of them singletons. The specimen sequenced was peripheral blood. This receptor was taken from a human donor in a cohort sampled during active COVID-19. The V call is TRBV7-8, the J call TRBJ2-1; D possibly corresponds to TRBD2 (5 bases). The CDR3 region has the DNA TGTGCCAGCAGCTTGCGACGGGGCTCCTACAATGAGCAGTTCTTC. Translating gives CASSLRRGSYNEQFF.